Detailed here is one TCR beta chain. The CDR3 spans 13 residues. With 4 bases removed from V and 9 bases from J, the gap between germline ends came to 14 bases. Germline CDR1 is SGHNT and CDR2 is YYREEE (reference sequence). This specimen comes from a study of blood T cell repertoires in COVID-19. Across the study: Some COVID-19 samples were acute and others convalescent; all came from the United States, Italy and Spain.

In the authors' methods: Reference gene primer amplification gave nucleated cell count estimates. The table came from immunoSEQ multiplex PCR; TCRdb's copy has only in-frame clones and leaves some out. That table gives V, J and clone size, and the DNA gave D and trimming. Of almost 350,000 clones listed, almost 90% are singletons. The genes are TRBV5-4 and TRBJ2-1; no clear D gene. This receptor was identified in a woman younger than 45 who had been exposed to COVID-19. The sample consisted of PBMCs or T cells enriched from blood (not recorded which). The CDR3 loop is CASSREVLGEQFF. In DNA form, the CDR3 reads TGTGCCAGCAGCCGAGAGGTCCTAGGTGAGCAGTTCTTC.